This TCR beta chain derives from a study of CD8+CD57+ T cells in acquired aplastic anemia. As for the study in general: Isolated CD4+ and CD8+ cells, once sorted, yielded DNA averaging roughly 3.2 ug.

Genomic DNA served as template for TCR beta VDJ and CDR3 profiling. Via MiXCR, TCRdb re-called the reads, giving one row per CDR3 protein. The sample yields 130,000 or so distinct CDR3 sequences, about 40% seen once. This clonotype was picked up a small number of times. A single base separates this from a much larger clone, so it may be a read error. Germline lookup yields CDR1 LNHDA and CDR2 SQIVND (reference sequence). After removal of 4 bases from V and 5 bases from J, the junction contained 5 bases not matched to a gene. The CDR3 loop spans 15 amino acids. The receptor's source is a human donor in good health, serving as a control. Sequencing input: sorted CD4+, CD8+, or CD8+CD57+ T cells (not recorded which) from PBMCs. The chain uses TRBV19 and TRBJ2-1, with 10 bases lining up with TRBD2. CDR3 amino acids: CASSRAGGSHNEQFF. The CDR3 DNA reads as TGTGCCAGTAGTAGAGCGGGAGGGTCCCACAATGAGCAGTTCTTC.